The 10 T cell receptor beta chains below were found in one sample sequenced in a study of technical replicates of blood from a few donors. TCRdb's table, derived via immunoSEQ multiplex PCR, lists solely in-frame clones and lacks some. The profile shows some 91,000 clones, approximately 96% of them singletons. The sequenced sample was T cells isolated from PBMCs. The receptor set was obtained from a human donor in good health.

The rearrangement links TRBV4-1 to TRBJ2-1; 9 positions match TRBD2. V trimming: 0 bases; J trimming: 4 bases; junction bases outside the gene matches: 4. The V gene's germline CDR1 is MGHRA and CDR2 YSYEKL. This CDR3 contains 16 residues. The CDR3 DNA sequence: TGCGCCAGCAGCCAAGAACGGCGGGGGGGTTACAATGAGCAGTTCTTC. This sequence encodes CASSQERRGGYNEQFF.

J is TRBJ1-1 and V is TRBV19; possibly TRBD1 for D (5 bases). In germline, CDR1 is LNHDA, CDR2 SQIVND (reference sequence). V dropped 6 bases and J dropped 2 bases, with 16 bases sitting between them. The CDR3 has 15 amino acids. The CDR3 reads CASRPSRTLNTEAFF. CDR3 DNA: TGTGCCAGTAGACCCTCCCGGACACTTAACACTGAAGCTTTCTTT.

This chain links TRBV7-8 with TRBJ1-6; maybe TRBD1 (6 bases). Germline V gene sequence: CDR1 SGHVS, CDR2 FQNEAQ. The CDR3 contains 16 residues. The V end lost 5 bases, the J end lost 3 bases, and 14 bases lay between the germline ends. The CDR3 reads CASSPRGQFYNSPLHF. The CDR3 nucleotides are TGTGCCAGCAGCCCCCGAGGACAGTTCTATAATTCACCCCTCCACTTT. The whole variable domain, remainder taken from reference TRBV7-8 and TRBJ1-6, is GAGVSQSPRYKVAKRGQDVALRCDPISGHVSLFWYQQALGQGPEFLTYFQNEAQLDKSGLPSDRFFAERPEGSVSTLKIQRTQQEDSAVYLCASSPRGQFYNSPLHFGNGTRLTVT.

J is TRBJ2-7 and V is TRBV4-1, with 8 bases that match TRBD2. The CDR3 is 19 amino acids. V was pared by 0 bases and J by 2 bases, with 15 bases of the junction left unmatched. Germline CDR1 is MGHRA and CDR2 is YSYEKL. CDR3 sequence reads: CASSQDRGLKREPPYEQYF. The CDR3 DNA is TGCGCCAGCAGCCAAGATCGGGGCCTGAAGCGGGAGCCTCCCTACGAGCAGTACTTC.

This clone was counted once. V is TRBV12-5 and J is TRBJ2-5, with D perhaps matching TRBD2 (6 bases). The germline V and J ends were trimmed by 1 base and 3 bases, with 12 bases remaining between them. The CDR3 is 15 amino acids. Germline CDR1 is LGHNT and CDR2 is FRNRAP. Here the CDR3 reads CASGLAMTREETQYF. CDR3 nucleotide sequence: TGTGCTAGTGGTTTGGCAATGACTAGGGAAGAGACCCAGTACTTC.

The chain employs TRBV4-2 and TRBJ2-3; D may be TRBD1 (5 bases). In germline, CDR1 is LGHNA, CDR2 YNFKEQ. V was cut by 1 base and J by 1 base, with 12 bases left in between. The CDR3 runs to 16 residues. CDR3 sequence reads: CASSQALRERTDTQYF. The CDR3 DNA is TGTGCCAGCAGCCAAGCTCTCAGGGAACGCACAGATACGCAGTATTTT.

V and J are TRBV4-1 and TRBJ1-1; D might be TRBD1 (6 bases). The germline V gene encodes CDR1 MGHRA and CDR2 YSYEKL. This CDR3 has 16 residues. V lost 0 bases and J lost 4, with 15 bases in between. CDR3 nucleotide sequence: TGCGCCAGCAGCCAAGAATGGGTACAGGGAGTCACTGAAGCTTTCTTT. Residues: CASSQEWVQGVTEAFF.

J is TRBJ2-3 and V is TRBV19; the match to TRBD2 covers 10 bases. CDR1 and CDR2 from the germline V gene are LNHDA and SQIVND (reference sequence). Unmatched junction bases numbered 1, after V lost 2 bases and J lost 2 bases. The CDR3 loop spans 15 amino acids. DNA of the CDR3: TGTGCCAGTAGTATAAGCGGGAGGGACACAGATACGCAGTATTTT. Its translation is CASSISGRDTDTQYF.

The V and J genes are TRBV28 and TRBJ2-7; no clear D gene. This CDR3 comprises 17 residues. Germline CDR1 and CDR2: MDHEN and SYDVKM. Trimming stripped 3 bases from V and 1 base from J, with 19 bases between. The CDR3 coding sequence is TGTGCCAGCAGTTTTTTTCGGGTGAGGTGGCAGTCCTACGAGCAGTACTTC. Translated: CASSFFRVRWQSYEQYF.

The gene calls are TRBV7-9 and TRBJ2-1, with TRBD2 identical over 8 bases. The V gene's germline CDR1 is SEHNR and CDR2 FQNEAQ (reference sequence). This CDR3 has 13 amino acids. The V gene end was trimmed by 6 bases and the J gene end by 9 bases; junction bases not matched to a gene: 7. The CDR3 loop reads CASRRVAGFEQFF. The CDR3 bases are TGTGCCAGCAGAAGGGTAGCGGGATTTGAGCAGTTCTTC.